These 32 T cell receptor beta chains came from one sample sequenced in a study of PD-1 blockade in classical Hodgkin lymphoma. Every one of the patients relapsed after autologous stem cell transplantation (brentuximab vedotin exposure was variable). The repertoire was sequenced with immunoSEQ multiplex PCR; TCRdb's copy has only in-frame clones and lacks some. The data show about 28,000 clones, about four fifths seen once. The sample here was peripheral blood mononuclear cells (PBMCs), taken before the second cycle of nivolumab. The receptors come from a human donor with classical Hodgkin lymphoma.

The chain joins TRBV6-7 to TRBJ1-1; D perhaps matches TRBD1 (5 bases). TRBV6-7 is filed as an ORF, its function uncertain. Trimming removed 8 bases at V and 6 bases at J, with 13 bases between. The CDR3 is made up of 12 amino acids. CDR3 loop: CASYSGCAEAFF. CDR3 DNA: TGTGCCAGCTACTCAGGGTGCGCTGAAGCTTTCTTT.

This clone turned up a few times. The chain employs TRBV5-6 and TRBJ2-3; TRBD1 agrees at 7 bases. This CDR3 has 15 amino acids. The V gene end was trimmed by 4 bases and the J gene end by 4 bases; junction bases not matched to a gene: 9. Per the germline V gene, CDR1 is SGHDT and CDR2 is YYEEEE. The CDR3 region has the DNA TGTGCCAGCAGCCTGCAGACAGGGAGCGCAGATACGCAGTATTTT. It encodes CASSLQTGSADTQYF.

This clone was recorded once. The J gene is TRBJ1-3, the V gene TRBV11-2; D not certain. The V end was cut by 0 bases, the J end by 0 bases, with 18 bases between. The CDR3 runs 19 residues. Germline CDR1 is SGHAT and CDR2 is FQNNGV. The CDR3 spells CASSLDLYVRRLSGNTIYF. For the CDR3, the DNA is TGTGCCAGCAGCTTAGATCTTTATGTCAGGCGACTCTCTGGAAACACCATATATTTT.

This clone was counted a few times. The chain has TRBV6-5 and TRBJ1-6; possibly TRBD1 for D (6 bases). Trimming removed 2 bases from V and 7 bases from J, with 15 bases in between. In germline, CDR1 is MNHEY, CDR2 SVGAGI. The CDR3 runs to 16 residues. The CDR3 reads CASSYQAGGYNSPLHF. CDR3 nucleotides: TGTGCCAGCAGTTACCAAGCTGGGGGCTACAATTCACCCCTCCACTTT.

The chain is built from TRBV19 and TRBJ2-6, with TRBD1 matching over 8 bases. With 4 bases clipped from V and 3 bases from J, the junction kept 2 bases outside the gene matches. The CDR3 length is 15 residues. Looked up from germline, CDR1 is LNHDA and CDR2 is SQIVND (reference sequence). This CDR3 is CASSTGQGGANVLTF. In DNA form, the CDR3 reads TGTGCCAGTAGTACTGGACAGGGTGGGGCCAACGTCCTGACTTTC.

The J gene is TRBJ1-1, the V gene TRBV10-3; TRBD1 matches 7 bases. The CDR3 covers 14 residues. V shed 10 bases and J 1 base; nucleotides not matched to a gene: 9. Germline values: CDR1 ENHRY, CDR2 SYGVKD. CDR3 protein: CATKRTGANTEAFF. In DNA, the CDR3 is TGTGCCACAAAAAGGACAGGAGCGAACACTGAAGCTTTCTTT.

The chain has TRBV6-1 and TRBJ1-6; D uncertain. This CDR3 is built from 11 residues. V lost 7 bases and J lost 6, with 4 bases in between. Germline V gene sequence: CDR1 MNHNS, CDR2 SASEGT. This CDR3 reads CASMANSPLHF. The CDR3 nucleotides read TGTGCCAGCATGGCTAATTCACCCCTCCACTTT.

The chain employs TRBV5-1 and TRBJ2-7; possibly TRBD1 or TRBD2 for D (7 bases each). V was cut by 0 bases and J by 5 bases, with 15 bases left in between. CDR1 and CDR2 from the germline V gene are SGHRS and YFSETQ. The CDR3 covers 15 residues. The CDR3 DNA sequence: TGCGCCAGCAGCTTGGTTTCAGGGGGGGAAAACGAGCAGTACTTC. Residues: CASSLVSGGENEQYF. Full variable domain (remainder filled in from reference TRBV5-1 and TRBJ2-7): KAGVTQTPRYLIKTRGQQVTLSCSPISGHRSVSWYQQTPGQGLQFLFEYFSETQRNKGNFPGRFSGRQFSNSRSEMNVSTLELGDSALYLCASSLVSGGENEQYFGPGTRLTVT.

This chain uses TRBV14 with TRBJ2-1, with D possibly being TRBD1 (5 bases). The CDR3 covers 13 residues. Germline V lookup: CDR1 SGHDN, CDR2 FVKESK. V dropped 5 bases and J dropped 10 bases, with 15 bases sitting between them. The CDR3 here is CASSSHPQGEQFF. The CDR3 DNA is TGTGCCAGCAGCTCCCACCCCCAGGGAGAGCAGTTCTTC.

The chain carries TRBV6-5 and TRBJ1-5; weak D call: TRBD1 (6 bases). Germline assignment: CDR1 MNHEY and CDR2 SVGAGI. The V end lost 1 base, the J end lost 10 bases, and 17 bases lay between the germline ends. This CDR3 has 15 amino acids. CDR3 region: CASSYLSDRRLPQHF. The CDR3 region has the DNA TGTGCCAGCAGTTACTTAAGTGACAGGAGGTTACCCCAGCATTTT.

The chain joins TRBV10-3 to TRBJ1-1; tentative D call: TRBD1 (5 bases). The CDR3 contains 14 residues. Trimming stripped 0 bases from V and 8 bases from J, with 13 bases between. Germline CDR1 ENHRY, CDR2 SYGVKD. CDR3 protein: CAISESPQASEAFF. CDR3 nucleotides: TGTGCCATCAGTGAGTCGCCACAGGCATCAGAAGCTTTCTTT.

This chain connects TRBV28 to TRBJ2-3; D is unclear. Between the trimmed V and J ends, which lost 7 bases and 0 bases, there was a span of 11 bases. Germline V gene data show CDR1 as MDHEN and CDR2 as SYDVKM. The CDR3 extends over 14 amino acids. The CDR3 nucleotides read TGTGCCAGCACATTGGGAACCAGCACAGATACGCAGTATTTT. This codes for CASTLGTSTDTQYF.

V usage is TRBV6-5 and J usage is TRBJ2-3, with D possibly matching TRBD1 (5 bases). Between the trimmed V and J ends, which lost 2 bases and 2 bases, there was a span of 11 bases. This CDR3 is 15 amino acids long. Germline-derived CDR1 and CDR2 are MNHEY and SVGAGI. This CDR3 reads CASSYDSPATDTQYF. The CDR3 DNA sequence: TGTGCCAGCAGTTACGACAGCCCCGCCACAGATACGCAGTATTTT.

The chain recombines TRBV5-1 with TRBJ2-3; perhaps D is TRBD1 or TRBD2 (5 bases each). The V end lost 0 bases, the J end lost 1 base, and 12 bases lay between the germline ends. This CDR3 comprises 16 residues. Germline V CDR1 and CDR2: SGHRS, YFSETQ. The CDR3 spells CASSLALATGTDTQYF. The CDR3 bases are TGCGCCAGCAGCTTGGCCTTAGCGACAGGCACAGATACGCAGTATTTT.

This chain connects TRBV27 to TRBJ1-6; perhaps TRBD1 as D (5 bases). The CDR3 has 17 amino acids. Looked up from germline, CDR1 is MNHEY and CDR2 is SMNVEV (reference sequence). Trimming pared 5 bases from V and 0 bases from J, leaving 14 bases between. CDR3 sequence: CASSGGETSSYNSPLHF. CDR3 sequence (DNA): TGTGCCAGCAGTGGGGGAGAAACGAGCTCCTATAATTCACCCCTCCACTTT.

This clone turned up a few times. The chain uses TRBV28 and TRBJ1-3, with D perhaps matching TRBD1 (5 bases). CDR3 size: 14 residues. The ends were cut back, 6 bases at V and 0 bases at J, with 9 bases in the middle. The germline CDR1 and CDR2 sequences are MDHEN and SYDVKM. The CDR3 region has the DNA TGTGCCAGCAGCCCAGACAGCTCTGGAAACACCATATATTTT. Translation: CASSPDSSGNTIYF. Together with reference TRBV28 and TRBJ1-3, the CDR3 gives the full variable domain: DVKVTQSSRYLVKRTGEKVFLECVQDMDHENMFWYRQDPGLGLRLIYFSYDVKMKEKGDIPEGYSVSREKKERFSLILESASTNQTSMYLCASSPDSSGNTIYFGEGSWLTVV.

The count of this clone is one. This chain connects TRBV7-2 to TRBJ1-3; D is uncertain. V was trimmed by 2 bases and J by 3 bases, leaving 11 bases between them. The germline V gene encodes CDR1 SGHTA and CDR2 FQGNSA. The CDR3 is 15 residues long. The CDR3 loop reads CASSLFGGLGNTIYF. The CDR3 DNA reads as TGTGCCAGCAGCTTATTCGGCGGGCTTGGAAACACCATATATTTT.

V usage is TRBV7-8 and J usage is TRBJ2-1; D not resolved. Trimming took 5 bases from V and 10 from J, leaving 12 bases between them. In germline, CDR1 is SGHVS, CDR2 FQNEAQ. This CDR3 is built from 12 residues. Written as DNA, the CDR3 is TGTGCCAGCAGCCGACTTTGGGGAGAGCAGTTCTTC. Residues: CASSRLWGEQFF.

V is TRBV19 and J is TRBJ2-6; 8 bases map to TRBD1. Per the germline V gene, CDR1 is LNHDA and CDR2 is SQIVND (reference sequence). The CDR3 has 18 residues. The junction had 6 bases not matched to a gene; V was cut back by 2 bases and J by 0 bases. CDR3 sequence (DNA): TGTGCCAGTAGTATAATTGGACAGGGTTACTCTGGGGCCAACGTCCTGACTTTC. This gives the protein CASSIIGQGYSGANVLTF.

This clone was counted only a few times. The gene calls are TRBV19 and TRBJ1-2, with TRBD1 as a possible D gene (5 bases). This CDR3 is 13 amino acids long. V gave up 10 bases and J gave up 5 bases, with 17 bases separating them. Germline lookup yields CDR1 LNHDA and CDR2 SQIVND (reference sequence). The DNA of the CDR3 is TGTGCCACTCACGGGGGGTCGCGGTATGGCTACACCTTC. Amino acid sequence: CATHGGSRYGYTF.

The chain links TRBV5-1 to TRBJ1-4, with 7 bases fitting TRBD1. Germline V lookup: CDR1 SGHRS, CDR2 YFSETQ. Trimming cost V 4 bases and J 4 bases; bases outside gene matches: 4. This CDR3 is 14 amino acids long. CDR3 sequence (DNA): TGCGCCAGCAGCATGGGACAGCTTAATGAAAAACTGTTTTTT. This codes for CASSMGQLNEKLFF.

This clone has only a few counts. The V call is TRBV19, the J call TRBJ2-7; the match to TRBD1 covers 7 bases. The ends lost 3 bases at V and 4 bases at J; junction bases unmatched: 6. This CDR3 has 14 residues. Germline lookup yields CDR1 LNHDA and CDR2 SQIVND (reference sequence). CDR3 coding DNA: TGTGCCAGTAGTATTCGACAGGGTGTGTACGAGCAGTACTTC. Translating it yields CASSIRQGVYEQYF.

The chain employs TRBV7-9 and TRBJ1-2; D is undetermined. The germline gives CDR1 SEHNR, CDR2 FQNEAQ (reference sequence). The CDR3 is 16 amino acids. The V end lost 1 base, the J end lost 4 bases, and 16 bases lay between the germline ends. CDR3 sequence: CASSLDWQGGSYGYTF. The CDR3 DNA reads as TGTGCCAGCAGCTTAGATTGGCAAGGCGGCAGCTATGGCTACACCTTC.

This chain joins TRBV6-1 and TRBJ1-2, with TRBD1 matching 9 bases. Trimming at V came to 2 bases and at J to 4 bases, leaving 14 bases not matched to a gene. The CDR3 contains 18 residues. The germline V gene encodes CDR1 MNHNS and CDR2 SASEGT. CDR3 residues: CASSEPTGTGQSGYGYTF. For the CDR3, the DNA is TGTGCCAGCAGTGAACCAACCGGGACAGGGCAGTCGGGCTATGGCTACACCTTC.

The chain recombines TRBV7-9 with TRBJ1-1; no reliable D call. The germline V and J ends were trimmed by 5 bases and 6 bases, with 19 bases remaining between them. The CDR3 loop spans 15 amino acids. Germline CDR1 SEHNR, CDR2 FQNEAQ (reference sequence). The CDR3 region has the DNA TGTGCCAGCAGCGGCGAGAACCACCCTGGGGCTGAAGCTTTCTTT. It specifies CASSGENHPGAEAFF.

V usage is TRBV7-2 and J usage is TRBJ2-7, with 8 bases lining up with TRBD2. Germline V gene sequence: CDR1 SGHTA, CDR2 FQGNSA. V shed 2 bases and J 3 bases; nucleotides not matched to a gene: 3. CDR3 length: 14 residues. In nucleotides, the CDR3 is TGTGCCAGCAGCTTAACTAGCGGTTTCTACGAGCAGTACTTC. As protein: CASSLTSGFYEQYF.

CDR3 nucleotide sequence: TGTGCCAGCAGCTTTACAGGGGGTAGGTACGAGCAGTACTTC. It yields the protein CASSFTGGRYEQYF. J is TRBJ2-7 and V is TRBV28, with 8 bases fitting TRBD1. Per the germline V gene, CDR1 is MDHEN and CDR2 is SYDVKM. CDR3 length equals 14 residues. V shed 6 bases and J 4 bases; nucleotides not matched to a gene: 8. Based on the CDR3 plus reference TRBV28 and TRBJ2-7, the full variable domain is DVKVTQSSRYLVKRTGEKVFLECVQDMDHENMFWYRQDPGLGLRLIYFSYDVKMKEKGDIPEGYSVSREKKERFSLILESASTNQTSMYLCASSFTGGRYEQYFGPGTRLTVT.

The chain employs TRBV30 and TRBJ1-2, with D unresolved. The CDR3 covers 13 residues. CDR1 is GTSNPN and CDR2 is SVGIG in the germline V gene (reference sequence). V was clipped by 3 bases and J by 4 bases, with 12 bases between them. DNA for the CDR3: TGTGCCTGGAGCAGGTCGACGATCTATGGCTACACCTTC. This encodes CAWSRSTIYGYTF.

The genes are TRBV5-1 and TRBJ2-5, with TRBD1 matching 8 bases. J was trimmed by 2 bases and V by 0 bases; bases with no gene match: 3. CDR1 and CDR2 from the germline V gene are SGHRS and YFSETQ. The CDR3 sequence is 15 residues long. The CDR3 nucleotides read TGCGCCAGCAGCTTGGCAGGGGGCGGTCAAGAGACCCAGTACTTC. It encodes CASSLAGGGQETQYF.

The chain links TRBV19 to TRBJ1-1; TRBD1 matches at 7 bases. Germline V CDR1 and CDR2: LNHDA, SQIVND (reference sequence). The junction had 5 bases not matched to a gene; V was cut back by 5 bases and J by 5 bases. CDR3 length: 13 amino acids. CDR3 protein: CASSEGARTEAFF. The CDR3 nucleotides read TGTGCCAGTAGTGAGGGGGCCCGGACTGAAGCTTTCTTT.

This chain links TRBV28 with TRBJ1-4, with D maybe TRBD1 (6 bases). Germline CDR1 reads MDHEN; CDR2 reads SYDVKM. V was clipped by 3 bases and J by 7 bases, with 18 bases between them. CDR3 length equals 16 residues. The CDR3 DNA is TGTGCCAGCAGTTTGTACCCCTCAGGGGCTGGTGAAAAACTGTTTTTT. Its translation: CASSLYPSGAGEKLFF.

This chain's CDR3 is CASSLGTGVYGYTF. The CDR3 region has the DNA TGTGCCAGCAGCTTAGGAACAGGGGTATATGGCTACACCTTC. V and J are TRBV7-2 and TRBJ1-2; 7 bases fit TRBD1. V shed 1 base, J shed 5 bases, and the junction held 4 bases outside the gene matches. The CDR3 consists of 14 residues. Germline loops: CDR1 SGHTA, CDR2 FQGNSA.